This T cell receptor beta chain was sequenced in a study of Graves' ophthalmopathy and Graves' hyperthyroidism. Across the study: Peripheral blood collection took place at initial diagnosis, before any treatment. General study points: Progression of ophthalmopathy was predicted by the model with roughly 70% sensitivity and roughly 78% specificity. Blood shared most expanded thyroid clonotypes above 0.001 frequency.

This CDR3 contains 16 residues. CDR1 and CDR2 (germline): LGHDT, YNNKEL (reference sequence). Between the trimmed V and J ends, which lost 1 base and 1 base, there was a span of 13 bases. This clonotype was observed a few times. What it binds is unknown. As the template, RNA transcripts were used to amplify TCR beta CDR3 regions. HTBI primers primed a first-round RT-PCR, and a second-round multiplex PCR followed. Via MiXCR, TCRdb re-called the multiplex PCR reads, giving one row per CDR3 protein. The sample yields approximately 480,000 distinct CDR3 sequences, about an eighth seen once. Sample: blood. The chain links TRBV3-1 to TRBJ1-1; the D is unclear. This clonotype originated in a woman in her twenties or thirties with Graves' ophthalmopathy. The CDR3 sequence is CASSQGYGRSNTEAFF. CDR3 coding DNA: TGTGCCAGCAGCCAAGGGTATGGCAGGTCGAACACTGAAGCTTTCTTT.